This T cell receptor beta chain was sequenced for a study of cytomegalovirus exposure and HLA in healthy donors. As for the study in general: Some 180 million T cells yielded fewer than 120 million unique TCR beta sequences in earlier analysis. Study outcomes and limitations: Reportedly, diagnosis of cytomegalovirus status by the classifier showed high specificity and sensitivity.

Vbeta (60) and Jbeta (13) primers were used in the PCR. Assay used: immunoSEQ multiplex PCR; TCRdb lists only in-frame clones, some missing. The repertoire includes about 130,000 clones, approximately 85% of them detected once, and about 7% sits in the top ten. Germline loops: CDR1 MDHEN, CDR2 SYDVKM. The CDR3 consists of 14 residues. The V gene lost 10 bases and the J gene lost 7 bases, with 20 bases spanning the gap. Only one count was recorded for this clone. Its antigen is unknown. The sample was PBMCs. The rearrangement joins TRBV28 to TRBJ1-5, with D possibly TRBD1 on 6 matching bases. This receptor was identified in a woman aged 25-40 years in good health and CMV-seropositive. The CDR3 protein is CAIKDGQKEQPQHF. DNA for the CDR3: TGTGCCATTAAAGATGGACAGAAGGAACAGCCCCAGCATTTT.